This T cell receptor beta chain is drawn from a study of blood T cell repertoires in COVID-19. Study information: T cells, B-cell-depleted T cells, or PBMCs provided the cDNA or gDNA that served as material.

Data came from immunoSEQ multiplex PCR; TCRdb stores just in-frame clones and leaves some out. The table shows about 120,000 clones, with 75% to 90% occurring only once. The CDR3 loop spans 14 amino acids. Trimming removed 7 bases from V and 8 bases from J, with 15 bases in between. The germline V gene encodes CDR1 SNHLY and CDR2 FYNNEI. The V and J genes are TRBV2 and TRBJ1-6; possible D gene TRBD1, 5 bases. The sample was peripheral blood. This TCR derives from a human donor with acute or convalescent COVID-19. The donor label of this sample is uncertain. In DNA, the CDR3 is TGTGCCAGCAATCGGGGGAACGTGGATTCACCCCTCCACTTT. It yields the protein CASNRGNVDSPLHF.